The 19 T cell receptor beta chains presented below share a single source sample, sequenced in a study of a mutant IDH1 vaccine in newly diagnosed glioma (dated by TCRdb to about 2021). Libraries were made using the immunoSEQ multiplex PCR assay. Not all clones reach the TCRdb copy of this immuneACCESS table, which keeps in-frame sequences only. Checked studies attribute under half of the gap to unresolved V genes and leave the rest unexplained. This sample is represented by 50,000 to 65,000 clones; more than 60% of them were singletons. Approximately 1.8% of the sample belongs to the ten largest clones. The label giving this sample's time point can be read as: baseline, week 1 (first vaccination visit). The sample's treatment or condition label is to be understood as: pre-vaccination baseline after standard-of-care therapy. Sequencing was performed on PBMCs, taken from a glioma patient treated with radiotherapy, temozolomide or both. These receptors were taken from a woman aged 40 to 50 with glioma.

This rearrangement joins TRBV27 to TRBJ2-1, with D hard to call. V lost 4 bases to trimming and J lost 9 bases, with 10 bases between them. This CDR3 comprises 12 residues. Germline assignment: CDR1 MNHEY and CDR2 SMNVEV (reference sequence). DNA for the CDR3: TGTGCCAGCAGTTCCCAGGACCGTGAGCAGTTCTTC. Amino acid sequence: CASSSQDREQFF.

The V and J genes are TRBV6-5 and TRBJ1-2; a possible D gene is TRBD1 (5 bases). Looked up from germline, CDR1 is MNHEY and CDR2 is SVGAGI. Trimming took 5 bases from V and 8 from J, leaving 12 bases between them. There are 12 residues in the CDR3. The CDR3 DNA sequence: TGTGCCAGCAGTCGACTGGGGGGGGGCTACACCTTC. Translated: CASSRLGGGYTF.

The V and J genes are TRBV6-5 and TRBJ1-2; 9 bases agree with TRBD1. The CDR3 runs to 15 residues. Trimming at V came to 0 bases and at J to 7 bases, leaving 6 bases not matched to a gene. Germline V lookup: CDR1 MNHEY, CDR2 SVGAGI. The CDR3 DNA sequence: TGTGCCAGCAGTTACTCGGGTGGGACAGGGTTTGGCTACACCTTC. This translates into CASSYSGGTGFGYTF.

Only one count was recorded for this clone. The rearrangement joins TRBV9 to TRBJ1-1; perhaps TRBD1 as D (6 bases). CDR1 is SGDLS and CDR2 is YYNGEE in the germline V gene. The V gene lost 2 bases and the J gene lost 4 bases, with 12 bases spanning the gap. This CDR3 region has 14 residues. The CDR3 is CASSVAGAATEAFF. In DNA, the CDR3 is TGTGCCAGCAGCGTGGCGGGGGCGGCCACTGAAGCTTTCTTT.

This clone has more than one count but fewer than ten. The genes are TRBV25-1 and TRBJ2-5; 9 bases are a match to TRBD2. Germline V gene lookup returns CDR1 MGHDK and CDR2 SYGVNS. CDR3 size: 15 residues. V shed 5 bases and J 5 bases; nucleotides not matched to a gene: 9. The chain's CDR3 is CASSLASGVGETQYF. In DNA, the CDR3 is TGTGCCAGCAGTTTGGCTAGCGGGGTGGGTGAGACCCAGTACTTC.

This chain uses TRBV29-1 with TRBJ1-2, with D possibly being TRBD1 (6 bases). Germline lookup yields CDR1 SQVTM and CDR2 ANQGSEA. The CDR3 sequence is 14 residues long. V was trimmed by 6 bases and J by 4 bases, leaving 18 bases between them. The DNA for the CDR3 is TGCAGCGTAGGGGACACGGCGTGGGTCTATGGCTACACCTTC. Its protein is CSVGDTAWVYGYTF.

The chain has TRBV27 and TRBJ1-3; D is unclear. CDR1 is MNHEY and CDR2 is SMNVEV in the germline V gene (reference sequence). CDR3 length: 17 residues. V lost 6 bases to trimming and J lost 2 bases, with 20 bases between them. This CDR3 reads CASSPIRMGLAGNTIYF. The CDR3 bases are TGTGCCAGCAGCCCTATTAGGATGGGGTTAGCTGGAAACACCATATATTTT.

V and J are TRBV6-5 and TRBJ1-2; TRBD1 is a possible D gene (5 bases). The ends were cut back, 8 bases at V and 3 bases at J, with 13 bases in the middle. The CDR3 totals 13 residues. Germline CDR1 is MNHEY and CDR2 is SVGAGI. The CDR3 here is CASGGALYYGYTF. The DNA of the CDR3 is TGTGCCAGCGGTGGGGCCCTTTACTATGGCTACACCTTC.

V gene TRBV6-4 combines with J gene TRBJ1-6, with TRBD1 as a possible D gene (6 bases). There are 15 residues in the CDR3. Germline assignment: CDR1 MRHNA and CDR2 SNTAGT. V was trimmed by 3 bases and J by 10 bases, leaving 16 bases between them. Here the CDR3 DNA reads TGTGCCAGCAGTGAATTACCGGGACAAAACTCACCCCTCCACTTT. This encodes CASSELPGQNSPLHF.

V usage is TRBV30 and J usage is TRBJ1-6, with D perhaps TRBD1 (5 bases). In germline, CDR1 is GTSNPN, CDR2 SVGIG (reference sequence). The V end lost 2 bases, the J end lost 5 bases, and 13 bases lay between the germline ends. The CDR3 is made up of 15 amino acids. The CDR3 DNA reads as TGTGCCTGGAGTTACCGGGGACTTGATAATTCACCCCTCCACTTT. Translating gives CAWSYRGLDNSPLHF.

V and J are TRBV7-9 and TRBJ1-1, with D possibly being TRBD1 (5 bases). The CDR3 is 14 residues long. CDR1 is SEHNR, CDR2 FQNEAQ, per germline (reference sequence). V was trimmed by 5 bases and J by 1 base, leaving 11 bases between them. Written as DNA, the CDR3 is TGTGCCAGCAGCCCAGGGAACTCGAACACTGAAGCTTTCTTT. Translating gives CASSPGNSNTEAFF.

This clone was recorded only once. This chain joins TRBV5-1 and TRBJ2-7; the D is unclear. This CDR3 is 12 amino acids long. V was shortened by 4 bases and J by 7 bases, with 12 bases between the two germline ends. The germline gives CDR1 SGHRS, CDR2 YFSETQ. CDR3 nucleotides: TGCGCCAGCAGCGGGCCCGGTGGGGAGCAGTACTTC. Its protein is CASSGPGGEQYF.

J is TRBJ2-5 and V is TRBV30; D gene ambiguous. CDR3 length: 13 amino acids. Trimming pared 1 base from V and 0 bases from J, leaving 6 bases between. Germline CDR1 is GTSNPN and CDR2 is SVGIG (reference sequence). CDR3 in amino acids: CAWSGQYQETQYF. The CDR3, as DNA: TGTGCCTGGAGTGGGCAGTACCAAGAGACCCAGTACTTC.

This chain uses TRBV5-6 with TRBJ2-7; no clear D gene. Germline CDR1 SGHDT, CDR2 YYEEEE. Trimming took 4 bases from V and 2 from J, leaving 10 bases between them. The length of the CDR3 is 13 residues. CDR3 loop: CASSPGPTYEQYF. The CDR3 DNA sequence: TGTGCCAGCAGCCCCGGTCCCACCTACGAGCAGTACTTC.

This chain links TRBV5-1 with TRBJ1-2; TRBD1 matches 9 bases. CDR3 length: 15 amino acids. V shed 4 bases, J shed 5 bases, and the junction held 9 bases outside the gene matches. CDR1 is SGHRS, CDR2 YFSETQ, per germline. CDR3 residues: CASSSLGQGNYGYTF. As DNA, the CDR3 is TGCGCCAGCAGCAGCCTTGGACAGGGGAATTATGGCTACACCTTC.

The chain employs TRBV25-1 and TRBJ1-2, with 7 bases fitting TRBD1. This CDR3 is 14 amino acids long. Germline V CDR1 and CDR2: MGHDK, SYGVNS. V was pared by 2 bases and J by 5 bases, with 5 bases of the junction left unmatched. In DNA form, the CDR3 reads TGTGCCAGCAGTGAAACCGGGACAGCTTATGGCTACACCTTC. Protein sequence: CASSETGTAYGYTF.

This chain connects TRBV10-1 to TRBJ2-5; D not certain. The germline CDR1 and CDR2 sequences are WNHNN and SYGVQD (reference sequence). This CDR3 spans 13 amino acids. V was trimmed by 2 bases and J by 4 bases, leaving 8 bases between them. CDR3 DNA: TGCGCCAGCAGTGAGAGAGCGATAGAGACCCAGTACTTC. Translating it yields CASSERAIETQYF.

The gene calls are TRBV6-9 and TRBJ1-2, with D possibly being TRBD1 (5 bases). The ends were cut back, 4 bases at V and 2 bases at J, with 17 bases in the middle. The CDR3 extends over 16 amino acids. From germline, CDR1 is MNHGY and CDR2 SVAAGI. Here the CDR3 reads CASSSIRDRMNYGYTF. The CDR3 DNA is TGTGCCAGCAGTTCGATCCGGGACCGAATGAACTATGGCTACACCTTC.

The chain carries TRBV27 and TRBJ1-2, with TRBD1 matching 9 bases. The germline CDR1 and CDR2 sequences are MNHEY and SMNVEV (reference sequence). This CDR3 is 15 amino acids long. The V and J ends lost 2 bases and 4 bases, in that order; junction bases with no gene match: 5. The CDR3 loop reads CASSLGTGKSYGYTF. CDR3 in DNA: TGTGCCAGCAGTTTAGGGACAGGGAAGAGCTATGGCTACACCTTC.